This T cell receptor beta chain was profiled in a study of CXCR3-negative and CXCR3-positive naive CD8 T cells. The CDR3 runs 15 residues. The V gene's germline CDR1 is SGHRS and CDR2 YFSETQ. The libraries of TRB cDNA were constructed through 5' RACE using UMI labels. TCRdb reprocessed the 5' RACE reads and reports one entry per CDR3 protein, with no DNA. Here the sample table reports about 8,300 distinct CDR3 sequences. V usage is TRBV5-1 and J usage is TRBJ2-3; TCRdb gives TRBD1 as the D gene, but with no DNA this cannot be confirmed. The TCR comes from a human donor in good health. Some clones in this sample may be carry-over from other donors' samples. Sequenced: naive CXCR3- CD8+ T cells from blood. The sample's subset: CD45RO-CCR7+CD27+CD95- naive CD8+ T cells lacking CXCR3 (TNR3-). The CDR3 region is CASSYRQGSTDTQYF.